In its sample, the clone carrying this T cell receptor beta chain was seen a few times. Its antigen is currently unknown. TCRdb recomputed calls from the 5' RACE reads with MiXCR, one row per CDR3 protein. The table shows about 130,000 distinct CDR3 sequences, with 15% to 20% occurring only once. The data derive from a study of T-cell memory formation after mild COVID-19. Overall study results and limits: While clones contracting from day 15 to 85 were balanced between CD4 and CD8, later expanders leaned CD4+. Memory from before infection featured some responding clones, which suggests cross-reactive memory joined.

The germline gives CDR1 SGHRS, CDR2 YFSETQ. This CDR3 spans 14 amino acids. The V end lost 9 bases, the J end lost 4 bases, and 19 bases lay between the germline ends. Sequenced sample: PBMCs or a T cell subset sorted from them (not recorded which). This chain joins TRBV5-1 and TRBJ1-1; D uncertain. The clonotype originates from an adult woman who had mild COVID-19 (a few samples of this study predate the infection). Cell type and time point are not known. CDR3 protein: CATGAGGGATEAFF. Here the CDR3 DNA reads TGCGCCACCGGAGCCGGAGGCGGAGCCACTGAAGCTTTCTTT.